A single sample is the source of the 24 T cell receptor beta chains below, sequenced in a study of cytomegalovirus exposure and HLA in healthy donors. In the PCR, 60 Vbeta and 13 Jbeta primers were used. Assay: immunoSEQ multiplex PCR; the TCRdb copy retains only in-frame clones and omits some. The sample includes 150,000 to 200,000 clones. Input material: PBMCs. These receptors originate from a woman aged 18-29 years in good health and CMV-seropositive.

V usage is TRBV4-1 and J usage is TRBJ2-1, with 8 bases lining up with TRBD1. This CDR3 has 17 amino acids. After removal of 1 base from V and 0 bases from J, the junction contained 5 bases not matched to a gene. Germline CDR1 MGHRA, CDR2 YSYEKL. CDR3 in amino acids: CASSQGTGSPSYNEQFF. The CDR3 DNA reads TGCGCCAGCAGCCAAGGGACAGGGAGTCCCTCCTACAATGAGCAGTTCTTC.

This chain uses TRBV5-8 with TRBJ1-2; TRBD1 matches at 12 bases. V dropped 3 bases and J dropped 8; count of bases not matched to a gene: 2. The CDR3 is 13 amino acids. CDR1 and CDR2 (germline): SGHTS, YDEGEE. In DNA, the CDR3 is TGTGCCAGCAGCTGGGACAGGGGGCGAGGCTACACCTTC. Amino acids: CASSWDRGRGYTF.

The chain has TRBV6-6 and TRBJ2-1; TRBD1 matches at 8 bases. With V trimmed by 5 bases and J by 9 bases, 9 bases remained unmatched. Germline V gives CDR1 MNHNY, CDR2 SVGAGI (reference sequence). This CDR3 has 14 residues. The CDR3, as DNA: TGTGCCAGCAGTGCGTTATCAGGGGGCGGTGAGCAGTTCTTC. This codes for CASSALSGGGEQFF.

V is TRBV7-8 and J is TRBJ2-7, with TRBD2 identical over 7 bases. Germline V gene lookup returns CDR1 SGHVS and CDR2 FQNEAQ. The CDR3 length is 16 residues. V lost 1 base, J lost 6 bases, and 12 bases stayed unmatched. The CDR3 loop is CASSLGVRGLEGEQYF. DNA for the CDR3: TGTGCCAGCAGCTTAGGCGTCCGCGGACTAGAGGGCGAGCAGTACTTC.

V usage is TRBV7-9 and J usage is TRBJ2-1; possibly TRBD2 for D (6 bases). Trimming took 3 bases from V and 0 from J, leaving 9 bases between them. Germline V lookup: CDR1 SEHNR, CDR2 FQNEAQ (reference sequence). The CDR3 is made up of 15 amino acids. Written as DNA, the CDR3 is TGTGCCAGCAGCTTCGGGGGACCCTCCTACAATGAGCAGTTCTTC. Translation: CASSFGGPSYNEQFF.

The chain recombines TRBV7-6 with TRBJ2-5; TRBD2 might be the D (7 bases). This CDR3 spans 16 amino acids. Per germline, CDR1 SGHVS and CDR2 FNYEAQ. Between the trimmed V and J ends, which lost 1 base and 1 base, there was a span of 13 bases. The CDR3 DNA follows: TGTGCCAGCAGCTTAGTGGGGCGGGGGCCCCAAGAGACCCAGTACTTC. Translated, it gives CASSLVGRGPQETQYF.

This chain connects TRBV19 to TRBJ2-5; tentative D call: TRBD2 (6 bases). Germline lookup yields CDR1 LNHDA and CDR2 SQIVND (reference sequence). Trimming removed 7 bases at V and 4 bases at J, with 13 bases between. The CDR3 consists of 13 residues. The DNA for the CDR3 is TGTGCCAGTACCTCGTCCGGGAGAGAGACCCAGTACTTC. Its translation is CASTSSGRETQYF.

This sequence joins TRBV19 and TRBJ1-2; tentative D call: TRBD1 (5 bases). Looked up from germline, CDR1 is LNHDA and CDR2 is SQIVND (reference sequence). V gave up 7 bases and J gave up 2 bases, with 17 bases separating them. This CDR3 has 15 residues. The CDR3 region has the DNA TGTGCCAGTACCTTGACCGGGGGAGTAAACTATGGCTACACCTTC. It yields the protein CASTLTGGVNYGYTF. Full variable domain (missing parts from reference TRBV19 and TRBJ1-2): DGGITQSPKYLFRKEGQNVTLSCEQNLNHDAMYWYRQDPGQGLRLIYYSQIVNDFQKGDIAEGYSVSREKKESFPLTVTSAQKNPTAFYLCASTLTGGVNYGYTFGSGTRLTVV.

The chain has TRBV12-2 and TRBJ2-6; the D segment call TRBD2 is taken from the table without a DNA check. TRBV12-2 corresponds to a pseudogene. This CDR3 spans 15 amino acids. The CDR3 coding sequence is TGTGCAAGTCGCTTCTGTATTTCTGGGGCCAACGTCCTGACTTTC. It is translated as CASRFCISGANVLTF.

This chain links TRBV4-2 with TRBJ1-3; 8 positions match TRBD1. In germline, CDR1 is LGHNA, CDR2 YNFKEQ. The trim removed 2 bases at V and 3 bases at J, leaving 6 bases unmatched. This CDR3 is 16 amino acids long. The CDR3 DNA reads TGTGCCAGCAGCCAAAGGACAGGGAAGGGTGGAAACACCATATATTTT. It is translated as CASSQRTGKGGNTIYF.

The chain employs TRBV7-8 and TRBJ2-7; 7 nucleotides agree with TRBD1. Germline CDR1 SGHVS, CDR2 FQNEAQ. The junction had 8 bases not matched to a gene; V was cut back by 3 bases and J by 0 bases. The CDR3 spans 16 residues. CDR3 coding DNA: TGTGCCAGCAGCTTTTCCCGGGACAGCTCCTCCTACGAGCAGTACTTC. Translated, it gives CASSFSRDSSSYEQYF.

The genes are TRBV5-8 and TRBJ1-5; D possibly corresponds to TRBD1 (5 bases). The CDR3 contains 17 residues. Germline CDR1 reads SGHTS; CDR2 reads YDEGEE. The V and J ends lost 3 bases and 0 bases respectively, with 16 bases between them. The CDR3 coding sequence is TGTGCCAGCAGCTGGTGGTCGGGGGGAAATAGCAATCAGCCCCAGCATTTT. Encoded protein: CASSWWSGGNSNQPQHF.

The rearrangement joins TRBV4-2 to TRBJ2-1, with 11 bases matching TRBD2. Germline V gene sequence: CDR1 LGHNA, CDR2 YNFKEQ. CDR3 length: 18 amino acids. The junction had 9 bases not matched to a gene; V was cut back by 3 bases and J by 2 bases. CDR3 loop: CASSQGTSGSTTYNEQFF. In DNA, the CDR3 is TGTGCCAGCAGCCAGGGGACTAGCGGCAGCACGACCTACAATGAGCAGTTCTTC.

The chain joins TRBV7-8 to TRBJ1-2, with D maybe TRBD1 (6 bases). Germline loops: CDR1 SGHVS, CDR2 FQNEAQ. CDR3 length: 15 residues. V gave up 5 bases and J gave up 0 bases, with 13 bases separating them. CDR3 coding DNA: TGTGCCAGCAGCCCTCGGACAGCGACTAACTATGGCTACACCTTC. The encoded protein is CASSPRTATNYGYTF. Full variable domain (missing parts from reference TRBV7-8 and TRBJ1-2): GAGVSQSPRYKVAKRGQDVALRCDPISGHVSLFWYQQALGQGPEFLTYFQNEAQLDKSGLPSDRFFAERPEGSVSTLKIQRTQQEDSAVYLCASSPRTATNYGYTFGSGTRLTVV.

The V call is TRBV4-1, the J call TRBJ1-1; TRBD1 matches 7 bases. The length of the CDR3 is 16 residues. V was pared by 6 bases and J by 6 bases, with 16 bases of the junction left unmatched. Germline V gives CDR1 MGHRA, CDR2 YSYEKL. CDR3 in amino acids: CASRGGGQDLRAEAFF. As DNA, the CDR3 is TGCGCCAGCAGGGGGGGAGGACAGGACCTAAGGGCTGAAGCTTTCTTT.

In nucleotides, the CDR3 is TGTGCCAGCAGTACTCACAGGGGGCTTCAGCCCCAGCATTTT. Residues: CASSTHRGLQPQHF. This chain connects TRBV27 to TRBJ1-5, with 9 nucleotides matching TRBD1. The CDR3 length is 14 residues. Germline values: CDR1 MNHEY, CDR2 SMNVEV (reference sequence). After removal of 5 bases from V and 6 bases from J, the junction contained 5 bases not matched to a gene.

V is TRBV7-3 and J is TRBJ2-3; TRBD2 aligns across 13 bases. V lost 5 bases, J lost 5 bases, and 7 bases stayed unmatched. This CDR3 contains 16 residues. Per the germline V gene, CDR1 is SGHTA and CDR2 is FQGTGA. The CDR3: CASSLSRTSGGDTQYF. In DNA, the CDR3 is TGTGCCAGCAGCCTCTCGAGGACTAGCGGGGGAGATACGCAGTATTTT.

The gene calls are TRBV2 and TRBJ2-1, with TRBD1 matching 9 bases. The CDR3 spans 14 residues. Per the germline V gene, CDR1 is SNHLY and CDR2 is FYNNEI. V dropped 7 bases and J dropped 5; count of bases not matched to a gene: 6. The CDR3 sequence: CASIGDRDDNEQFF. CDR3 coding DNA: TGTGCCAGCATCGGGGACAGGGATGACAATGAGCAGTTCTTC.

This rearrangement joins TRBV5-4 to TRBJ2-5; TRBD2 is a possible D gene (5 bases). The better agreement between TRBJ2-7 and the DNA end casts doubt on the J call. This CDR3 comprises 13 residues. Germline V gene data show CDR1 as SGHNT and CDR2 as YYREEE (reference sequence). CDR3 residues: CASSPGDNYEQYF. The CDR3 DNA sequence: TGTGCCAGCAGCCCCGGGGATAACTACGAGCAGTACTTC.

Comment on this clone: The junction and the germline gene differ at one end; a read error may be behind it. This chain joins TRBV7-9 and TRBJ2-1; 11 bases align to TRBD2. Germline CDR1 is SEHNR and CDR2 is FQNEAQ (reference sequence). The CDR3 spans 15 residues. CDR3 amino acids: CASSSTDTSGRHAVF. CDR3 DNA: TGTGCCAGCAGCTCCACTGACACTAGCGGGAGACACGCGGTCTTC.

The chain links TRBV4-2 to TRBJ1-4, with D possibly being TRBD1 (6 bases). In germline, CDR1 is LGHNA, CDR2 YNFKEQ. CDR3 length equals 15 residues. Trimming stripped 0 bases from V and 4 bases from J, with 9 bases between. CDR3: CASSQDRGSNEKLFF. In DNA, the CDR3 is TGTGCCAGCAGCCAAGACAGGGGCAGTAATGAAAAACTGTTTTTT.

In DNA form, the CDR3 reads TGTGCCAGCATTGAGGGACTAGCGGGAGGATACGAGCAGTACTTC. As protein: CASIEGLAGGYEQYF. The gene calls are TRBV2 and TRBJ2-7, with TRBD2 identical over 15 bases. CDR3 length: 15 residues. J lost 4 bases, V lost 7 bases, and 5 bases had no gene match. Per the germline V gene, CDR1 is SNHLY and CDR2 is FYNNEI.

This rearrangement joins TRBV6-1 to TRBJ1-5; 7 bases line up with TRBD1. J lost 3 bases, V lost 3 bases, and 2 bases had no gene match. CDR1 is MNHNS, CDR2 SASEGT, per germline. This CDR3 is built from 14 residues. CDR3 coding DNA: TGTGCCAGCAGTGAGGGACAGACCAATCAGCCCCAGCATTTT. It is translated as CASSEGQTNQPQHF.

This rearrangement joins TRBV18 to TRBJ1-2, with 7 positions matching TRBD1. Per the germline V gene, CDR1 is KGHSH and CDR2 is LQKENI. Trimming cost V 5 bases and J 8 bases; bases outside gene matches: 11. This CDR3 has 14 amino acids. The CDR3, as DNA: TGTGCCAGCTCATCCGACAGGGAAGTTGGGGGCTACACCTTC. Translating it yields CASSSDREVGGYTF.